A selection of T cell receptor beta chains follows, all from one sample in a study of post-analysis software for immune sequencing data. MiXCR, applied by TCRdb to the PCR reads, yields one record per CDR3 protein. Of about 810,000 distinct CDR3 sequences in the sample, roughly 50% were seen once. Sequenced sample: blood. Receptors were obtained from a girl between 10 and 17 years old with multiple sclerosis. Each CDR3 is given with its conserved first and last residue. The D gene is left open where the match is weak. Size is stated for part of the rows, as once, few or many counts, or as a class when the clone is expanded.

D	size	V	J	CDR3	DNA
TRBD2	-	TRBV6-5	TRBJ2-1	CASSLRGTSGNNEQFF	TGTGCCAGCAGTTTACGGGGGACTAGCGGAAACAATGAGCAGTTCTTC
-	few	TRBV12-3/TRBV12-4	TRBJ2-6	CASSLVHANSGANVLTF	TGTGCCAGCAGTTTGGTACACGCCAACTCTGGGGCCAACGTCCTGACTTTC
-	-	TRBV5-1	TRBJ2-7	CASSLVPGEYEQYF	TGCGCCAGCAGCTTGGTCCCAGGGGAGTACGAGCAGTACTTC
-	-	TRBV12-3/TRBV12-4	TRBJ2-1	CASTFRDPNNEQFF	TGTGCCAGCACCTTCCGGGACCCCAACAATGAGCAGTTCTTC
TRBD1	-	TRBV25-1	TRBJ2-7	CASSAGQGEYEQYF	TGTGCCAGCAGTGCGGGACAGGGGGAGTACGAGCAGTACTTC
TRBD2	-	TRBV20-1	TRBJ2-5	CSARKGTSGEETQYF	TGCAGTGCTAGAAAAGGGACTAGCGGGGAAGAGACCCAGTACTTC
TRBD1	once	TRBV6-5	TRBJ2-4	CASSTGTGIGIQYF	TGTGCCAGCAGTACCGGGACAGGGATCGGCATTCAGTACTTC
TRBD1	-	TRBV7-7	TRBJ2-1	CASSLRGTGVEEQFF	TGTGCTAGCAGCTTAAGGGGGACAGGGGTCGAGGAGCAGTTCTTC
TRBD1	few	TRBV6-5	TRBJ2-1	CASSPGQVQFF	TGTGCCAGCAGCCCCGGACAGGTACAGTTCTTC
-	-	TRBV5-1	TRBJ2-7	CASSTDSLLEQYF	TGCGCCAGCAGCACGGACAGCCTCCTGGAGCAGTACTTC
TRBD2	few	TRBV18	TRBJ2-7	CASSRGLAGYYEQYF	TGTGCCAGCTCACGGGGACTAGCGGGATACTACGAGCAGTACTTC
-	-	TRBV20-1	TRBJ2-7	CSARGDSSYERYF	TGCAGTGCTCGGGGGGACAGCTCCTACGAGCGGTACTTC
TRBD1	few	TRBV20-1	TRBJ2-5	CSARDPTGGVQETQYF	TGCAGTGCTAGAGATCCGACAGGGGGGGTCCAAGAGACCCAGTACTTC
-	once	TRBV10-3	TRBJ1-2	CAISTRRPSFYGYTF	TGTGCCATCAGTACTCGCAGGCCTAGTTTCTATGGTTACACCTTC
TRBD1	-	TRBV18	TRBJ1-1	CASSLKRQGYGDTEAFF	TGTGCCAGCTCACTGAAACGACAGGGGTACGGGGACACTGAAGCTTTCTTT
TRBD2	once	TRBV15	TRBJ2-3	CAERGQAFGDTQYF	TGTGCCGAGCGGGGGCAGGCTTTCGGAGATACGCAGTATTTT
TRBD2	-	TRBV2	TRBJ2-1	CASRLPRGAGGPNEQFF	TGTGCCAGCAGATTGCCTCGAGGGGCGGGGGGCCCTAATGAGCAGTTCTTC
TRBD1	-	TRBV7-9	TRBJ2-1	CASSRTGGSRSDEQFF	TGTGCCAGCAGTCGTACAGGGGGCTCGAGGAGCGATGAGCAGTTCTTC
TRBD2	few	TRBV29-1	TRBJ2-5	CSVALAGARETQYF	TGCAGCGTTGCTCTAGCGGGAGCGAGAGAGACCCAGTACTTC
-	-	TRBV12-3/TRBV12-4	TRBJ1-4	CASSPRRTATNEKLFF	TGTGCCAGCAGCCCTAGACGAACAGCAACTAATGAAAAACTGTTTTTT
TRBD2	-	TRBV3-1	TRBJ2-6	CASSLGLAGAGANVLTF	TGTGCCAGCAGCCTTGGACTAGCGGGAGCTGGGGCCAACGTCCTGACTTTC
TRBD1	-	TRBV15	TRBJ1-2	CATSFRGPGYGYTF	TGTGCCACCAGCTTCAGGGGGCCCGGCTATGGCTACACCTTC
-	few	TRBV12-3/TRBV12-4	TRBJ2-7	CASRRQGVPHEQYF	TGTGCCAGCAGGCGTCAGGGAGTCCCCCACGAGCAGTACTTC
-	-	TRBV20-1	TRBJ1-1	CSAEGTNTEAFF	TGCAGTGCTGAGGGGACCAACACTGAAGCTTTCTTT
TRBD2	-	TRBV7-9	TRBJ2-1	CASSLASGGSSEQFF	TGTGCCAGCAGCTTAGCTAGCGGGGGGTCAAGTGAGCAGTTCTTC
-	-	TRBV29-1	TRBJ2-1	CSVQVLGRTGRSYNEQFF	TGCAGCGTCCAGGTCCTTGGACGTACAGGTCGTTCCTACAATGAGCAGTTCTTC
-	few	TRBV7-3	TRBJ2-3	CASSLGGRLPDTQYF	TGTGCCAGCAGCTTAGGTGGCCGACTGCCAGATACGCAGTATTTT